These T cell receptor beta chains were read from a single sample in a study of blood T cell repertoires in COVID-19. Clones were sequenced by immunoSEQ multiplex PCR, and TCRdb holds only the in-frame ones, with some missing. The sample has some 160,000 clones, around 80% seen once; the top ten hold about 5%. Specimen: peripheral blood. The receptors were sampled from a woman aged 45-59 years with acute or convalescent COVID-19. Both conserved end residues are part of each CDR3. Fields, in order: V gene, D gene, clone size, J gene, CDR3 DNA, CDR3 protein. D genes are given only for firm matches. The listing skips clone size in some rows; elsewhere it reads once, few, many or a size class.

TRBV7-2	-	-	TRBJ1-6	TGTGCCAGCAGCCCCCCCGGCTCCTATAATTCACCCCTCCACTTT	CASSPPGSYNSPLHF
TRBV9	-	-	TRBJ1-1	TGTGCCAGCAGCGTAGACGGGGACTACACTGAAGCTTTCTTT	CASSVDGDYTEAFF
TRBV20-1	TRBD1	few	TRBJ1-5	TGCAGTGCTAGTAGGACAGGGGGTAGCAATCAGCCCCAGCATTTT	CSASRTGGSNQPQHF
TRBV3-1/TRBV3-2	-	-	TRBJ1-6	TGTGCCAGCAGCCAGGAGTATTCACCCCTCCACTTT	CASSQEYSPLHF
TRBV28	-	-	TRBJ1-2	TGTGCCAGCCAGGGTGGGAGGGCTGGCTACACCTTC	CASQGGRAGYTF
TRBV29-1	-	once	TRBJ1-1	TGCAGCGTTGAAGTCCCAGGGAGGCGGGAGTTGAGTGCTTTCTTT	CSVEVPGRRELSAFF
TRBV6-5	TRBD1	-	TRBJ1-2	TGTGCCAGCAAGAAAGACAGGGCTAACTATGGCTACACCTTC	CASKKDRANYGYTF
TRBV19	TRBD1	-	TRBJ2-1	TGTGCCAGTAGTACGACAGGGGGCGGTGGCAATGAGCAGTTCTTC	CASSTTGGGGNEQFF
TRBV23-1	-	few	TRBJ2-7	TGCGCCAGCAGCTACTTCACTTCAAGGGGCCCCCACGAGCAGTACTTC	CASSYFTSRGPHEQYF
TRBV7-9	TRBD1	-	TRBJ1-2	TGTGCCAGCGGGACAGGGCAAAACTATGGCTACACCTTC	CASGTGQNYGYTF
TRBV7-2	-	-	TRBJ1-1	TGTGCCAGCAGCTTAGCCTCGGGGAACACTGAAGCTTTCTTT	CASSLASGNTEAFF
TRBV14	TRBD1	-	TRBJ1-2	TGTGCCAGCAGCCAAGCAGTGACAGGGGGTGTGAGGGGTGGCTACACCTTC	CASSQAVTGGVRGGYTF
TRBV5-6	-	once	TRBJ1-2	TGTGCCAGCAGCATGACAGTAGAGGGCTACACCTTC	CASSMTVEGYTF
TRBV29-1	-	-	TRBJ1-2	TGCAGCGTGTTTCTCGGGTCCTTTGGCTACACCTTC	CSVFLGSFGYTF
TRBV3-1/TRBV3-2	TRBD1	-	TRBJ1-2	TGTGCCAGCAGCCACCTGGGACAGGGGAAGGGGCATGGCTACACCTTC	CASSHLGQGKGHGYTF
TRBV2	TRBD1	-	TRBJ1-2	TGTGCCAGCAGGGAACCCCGGACAGGTTTAAGGGGCTACACCTTC	CASREPRTGLRGYTF
TRBV6-5	-	-	TRBJ2-6	TGTGCCAGCAGTTACGGTTCTAGCGGGGCCAACGTCCTGACTTTC	CASSYGSSGANVLTF
TRBV28	TRBD1	-	TRBJ1-6	TGTGCCAGCATCTCGACAGGGTTGAATTCACCCCTCCACTTT	CASISTGLNSPLHF
TRBV11-2	TRBD1	-	TRBJ2-2	TGTGCCAGCAGCTTGTGGACAGGGTCCGGGGAGGAGCTGTTTTTT	CASSLWTGSGEELFF
TRBV12-3/TRBV12-4	-	few	TRBJ1-1	TGTGCCAGCAGTTTCCCCGGGGGGGCTGAAGCTTTCTTT	CASSFPGGAEAFF
TRBV6-5	TRBD1	few	TRBJ1-2	TGTGCCAGCAGTTACGCTGGACAGGGCCTCAGTGGCTACACCTTC	CASSYAGQGLSGYTF
TRBV19	TRBD2	-	TRBJ2-1	TGTGCCAGTAGTATAGATGATGGCGGGGGTCGGGGTGAGCAGTTCTTC	CASSIDDGGGRGEQFF
TRBV7-9	-	-	TRBJ1-5	TGTGCCAGCAGCGACCAAGGTGAGGCCCAGCATTTT	CASSDQGEAQHF
TRBV7-9	-	-	TRBJ2-2	TGTGCCAGCAGCTCCCTAGACAACACCGGGGAGCTGTTTTTT	CASSSLDNTGELFF
TRBV18	-	-	TRBJ1-1	TGTGCCAGCTCATCGGGATTCAGGAACACTGAAGCTTTCTTT	CASSSGFRNTEAFF
TRBV5-8	-	-	TRBJ1-5	TGTGCCAGCAGCGTCGACTTAAAAGGGAGCCGGGCCCAGCATTTT	CASSVDLKGSRAQHF
TRBV4-3	-	few	TRBJ1-5	TGCGCCAGCAGCGAAGGTATCGGTCAGCCCCAGCATTTT	CASSEGIGQPQHF